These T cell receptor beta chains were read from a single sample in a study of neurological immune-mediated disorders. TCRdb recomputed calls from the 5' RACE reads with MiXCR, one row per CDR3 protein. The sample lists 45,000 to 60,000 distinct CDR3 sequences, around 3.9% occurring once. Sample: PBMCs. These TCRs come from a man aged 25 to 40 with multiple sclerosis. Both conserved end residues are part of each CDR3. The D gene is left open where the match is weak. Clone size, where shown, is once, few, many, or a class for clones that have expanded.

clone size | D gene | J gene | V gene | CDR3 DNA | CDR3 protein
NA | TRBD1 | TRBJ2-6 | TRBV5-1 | TGCGCCAGCAGCGGGGATCAGGGGGCCGGGCTCGGGGCCAACGTCCCGACTTTC | CASSGDQGAGLGANVPTF
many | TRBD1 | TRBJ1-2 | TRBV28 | TGTGCCAGCAGCCTCGGGACAGTCTATGGCTACACCTTC | CASSLGTVYGYTF
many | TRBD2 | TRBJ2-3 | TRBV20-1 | TGCAGTGCCATGACTAGCGGGAGTTCAGATACGCAGTATTTT | CSAMTSGSSDTQYF
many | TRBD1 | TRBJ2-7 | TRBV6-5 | TGTGCCAGCAGCCTCTGGGACAGGGACTACGAGCAGTACTTC | CASSLWDRDYEQYF
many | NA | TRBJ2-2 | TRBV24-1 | TGTGCCACCAGTATGGGACGGACCGGGGAGCTGTTTTTT | CATSMGRTGELFF
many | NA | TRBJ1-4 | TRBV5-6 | TGTGCCAGCAGCTTGAGTGGCTTTGAAAAACTGTTTTTT | CASSLSGFEKLFF
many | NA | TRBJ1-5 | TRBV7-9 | TGTGCCAGCAGCTACTCAGGTCAGCCCCAGCATTTT | CASSYSGQPQHF
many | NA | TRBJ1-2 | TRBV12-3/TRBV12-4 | TGTGCCAGCAGTTTACTACCGGATGGCTACACCTTC | CASSLLPDGYTF
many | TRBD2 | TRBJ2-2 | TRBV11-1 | TGTGCCAGCAGCCCATTCGGACTAGCGGTGAACACCGGGGAGCTGTTTTTT | CASSPFGLAVNTGELFF
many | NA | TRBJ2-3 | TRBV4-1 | TGCGCCAGCAGCCAAGTTGGGGCAGGGCGCACAGATACGCAGTATTTT | CASSQVGAGRTDTQYF
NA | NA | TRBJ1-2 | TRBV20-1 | TGCAGTGCCTCATTCTTTAGTAGGGACACTAACTATGGCTACACCTTC | CSASFFSRDTNYGYTF
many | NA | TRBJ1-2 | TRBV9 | TGTGCCAGCAGCGTAGTCGGGGGCCGAGACTACACCTTC | CASSVVGGRDYTF
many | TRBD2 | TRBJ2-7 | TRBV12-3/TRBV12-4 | TGTGCCAGCGTGGGGCAGCGGGAGGCCTACGAGCAGTACTTC | CASVGQREAYEQYF
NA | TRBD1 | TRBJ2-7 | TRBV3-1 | TGTGCCAGCAGCGCAATAGACAGGGGTTCCTACGAGCAGTACTTC | CASSAIDRGSYEQYF
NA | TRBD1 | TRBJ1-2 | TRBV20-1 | TGCAGTGCTAGAGAGCCCGGGACAGGGACGTATGGCTACACCTTC | CSAREPGTGTYGYTF
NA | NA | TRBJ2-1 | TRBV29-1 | TGCAGCGTCGGGGGTGAGCAGTTCTTC | CSVGGEQFF
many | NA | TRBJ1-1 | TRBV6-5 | TGTGCCAGCAGTTACTCCAGTGGTGTGAACACTGAAGCTTTCTTT | CASSYSSGVNTEAFF
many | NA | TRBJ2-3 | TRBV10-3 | TGTGCCATCAGTGAGAGGCCTGACCCCACAGATACGCAGTATTTT | CAISERPDPTDTQYF
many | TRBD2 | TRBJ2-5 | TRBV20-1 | TGCAGTGCCCACCTAGCGGGGGGGCAAGAGACCCAGTACTTC | CSAHLAGGQETQYF
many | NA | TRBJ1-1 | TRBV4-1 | TGCGCCAGCAGCTTCGTATTGGGGGTCATCACTGAAGCTTTCTTT | CASSFVLGVITEAFF
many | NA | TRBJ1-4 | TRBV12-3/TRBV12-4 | TGTGCCAGCAGTTTAGTCTTGAATTCCGAAAAACTGTTTTTT | CASSLVLNSEKLFF
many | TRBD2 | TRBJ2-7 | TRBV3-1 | TGTGCCAGCAGCCAAGAGTATCCTAGCGGGACCTACGAGCAGTACTTC | CASSQEYPSGTYEQYF
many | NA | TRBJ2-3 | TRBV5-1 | TGCGCCAGCACTTTTGGGACGAGCACAGATACGCAGTATTTT | CASTFGTSTDTQYF
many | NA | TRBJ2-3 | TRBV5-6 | TGTGCCAGCAGCTTGGCGCAGGGGAGGGCAGATACGCAGTATTTT | CASSLAQGRADTQYF
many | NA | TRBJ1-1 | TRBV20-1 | TGCAGTGCTAGGGAGGGAGGTGGGTCTGAAGCTTTCTTT | CSAREGGGSEAFF
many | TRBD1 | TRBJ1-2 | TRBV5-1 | TGCGCCAGCAGCCATAAGACAGGGGACTATGGCTACACCTTC | CASSHKTGDYGYTF
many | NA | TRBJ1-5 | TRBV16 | TGTGCCAGCAGCCGTCAGGGCAATCAGCCCCAGCATTTT | CASSRQGNQPQHF
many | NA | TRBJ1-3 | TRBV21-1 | TGTGCCAGCACCAAGGAGGACAGGGGATACCGTGGAAACACCATATATTTT | CASTKEDRGYRGNTIYF
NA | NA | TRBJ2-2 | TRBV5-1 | TGCGCCAGCAGCTTCTCAGGGGGGCCGAACACCGGGGAGCTGTTTTTT | CASSFSGGPNTGELFF
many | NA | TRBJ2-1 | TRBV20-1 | TGCAGTGCTAGTCAACTGGGGCGATTAAGCTCCTACAATGAGCAGTTCTTC | CSASQLGRLSSYNEQFF
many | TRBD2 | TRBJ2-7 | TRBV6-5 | TGTGCCAGCAGTTGGGGAGCGGGAGGCACCTACGAGCAGTACTTC | CASSWGAGGTYEQYF
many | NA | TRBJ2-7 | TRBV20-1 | TGCAGTGCTAGCCCCGGTTCCTACGAGCAGTACTTC | CSASPGSYEQYF
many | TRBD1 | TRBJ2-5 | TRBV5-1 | TGCGCCAGCAGCTTGGGACAGGGGGGCTTACAAGAGACCCAGTACTTC | CASSLGQGGLQETQYF
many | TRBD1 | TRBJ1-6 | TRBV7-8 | TGTGCCAGCAGCTTAGACAGGGGACCCCTCAACTTT | CASSLDRGPLNF